This is a list of T cell receptor beta chains from one sample in a study of blood T cell repertoires in COVID-19. The method was immunoSEQ multiplex PCR; TCRdb's version includes in-frame clones alone and lacks a portion of them. The sample includes roughly 200,000 clones, about 85% of them seen just once. Sequenced material: PBMCs or T cells enriched from blood (not recorded which). These receptor sequences come from a man aged 40-50 years who had recovered from COVID-19. CDR3s include the opening cysteine and the closing phenylalanine or tryptophan. D genes are given only for firm matches. Not every row has a clone size; where given, it reads once, few, many or a size class.

clone_size,d_call,j_call,v_call,cdr3_aa,cdr3_nt
-,-,TRBJ1-5,TRBV28,CASLQINQPQHF,TGTGCCAGCCTCCAGATCAATCAGCCCCAGCATTTT
-,-,TRBJ2-7,TRBV5-5,CASSWSHGTYAAEQYF,TGTGCCAGCAGCTGGTCCCACGGGACATATGCGGCAGAGCAGTACTTC
-,TRBD1,TRBJ1-5,TRBV30,CAWSRTGENQPQHF,TGTGCCTGGAGTCGGACAGGGGAAAATCAGCCCCAGCATTTT
-,-,TRBJ1-1,TRBV7-2,CASSLTDMNTEAFF,TGTGCCAGCAGCCTCACAGATATGAACACTGAAGCTTTCTTT
-,TRBD1,TRBJ1-1,TRBV30,CAWDSPGTAMNTEAFF,TGTGCCTGGGATTCACCCGGGACAGCCATGAACACTGAAGCTTTCTTT
-,-,TRBJ2-7,TRBV10-2,CASSDTSDYEQYF,TGCGCCAGCAGTGATACCAGCGACTACGAGCAGTACTTC
-,-,TRBJ2-7,TRBV5-1,CASSLGGQIRNGYEQYF,TGCGCCAGCAGCTTGGGAGGGCAGATTCGAAATGGTTACGAGCAGTACTTC
-,TRBD1,TRBJ1-2,TRBV3-1/TRBV3-2,CASSQEDRAAGYTF,TGTGCCAGCAGCCAAGAGGACAGGGCTGCCGGCTACACCTTC
-,TRBD2,TRBJ2-3,TRBV9,CASSVVLAGPDTQYF,TGTGCCAGCAGCGTAGTTCTAGCGGGACCAGATACGCAGTATTTT
once,TRBD1,TRBJ2-5,TRBV29-1,CSVVTGRETQYF,TGCAGCGTTGTGACAGGGCGGGAGACCCAGTACTTC
-,TRBD2,TRBJ2-1,TRBV18,CASSRGSGSSYNEQFF,TGTGCCAGCTCACGAGGTAGCGGGAGCTCCTACAATGAGCAGTTCTTC
once,-,TRBJ1-1,TRBV7-2,CASSLIGGGNTEAFF,TGTGCCAGCAGCTTAATCGGGGGTGGGAACACTGAAGCTTTCTTT
once,-,TRBJ1-6,TRBV3-1/TRBV3-2,CASSQGRGSPLHF,TGTGCCAGCAGCCAGGGGCGGGGATCACCCCTCCACTTT
-,TRBD1,TRBJ1-5,TRBV5-1,CASSPGQANQPQHF,TGCGCCAGCAGCCCGGGACAGGCCAATCAGCCCCAGCATTTT
-,-,TRBJ2-7,TRBV13,CASSLANYEQYF,TGTGCCAGCAGCTTAGCAAACTACGAGCAGTACTTC
-,-,TRBJ1-3,TRBV27,CASSLISPSGLINTIYF,TGTGCCAGCAGTCTCATATCCCCGAGTGGTTTGATCAACACCATATATTTT
-,-,TRBJ2-3,TRBV5-5,CASSLESGWGTDTQYF,TGTGCCAGCAGCTTAGAGAGCGGGTGGGGCACAGATACGCAGTATTTT
once,-,TRBJ1-2,TRBV10-3,CATNHEGVYGYTF,TGTGCCACCAATCATGAGGGCGTGTATGGCTACACCTTC
-,-,TRBJ1-1,TRBV28,CASSEHGWQGSF,TGTGCCAGCAGTGAGCACGGCTGGCAGGGCTCTTTT
-,TRBD2,TRBJ2-7,TRBV5-4,CASSFFAGLAGVSEQYF,TGTGCCAGCAGCTTTTTTGCAGGCTTAGCGGGAGTAAGCGAGCAGTACTTC
-,-,TRBJ2-5,TRBV5-4,CASSLRTEETQYF,TGTGCCAGCAGCTTACGGACAGAAGAGACCCAGTACTTC
-,-,TRBJ1-2,TRBV24-1,CATSDFATGEGYTF,TGTGCCACCAGTGACTTTGCCACAGGAGAAGGCTACACCTTC
once,TRBD1,TRBJ1-5,TRBV28,CASSRQGSSNQPQHF,TGTGCCAGCAGTCGACAGGGATCTAGCAATCAGCCCCAGCATTTT
few,TRBD1,TRBJ2-5,TRBV27,CASSSPTGGGETQYF,TGTGCCAGCAGTTCACCCACAGGGGGCGGGGAGACCCAGTACTTC